The sequence of this TCR beta chain was determined in a study of Ad26.COV2.S vaccination and SARS-CoV-2 variants. This sample's treatment: about 20 received Ad26.COV2.S at low or high dose, single or two shots; a few received placebo; per-sample allocation not given. Collection of the samples took place on day 63 after the first injection of vaccine or placebo. Donor was an adult aged 18-55 years in Boston. Repertoires were generated with immunoSEQ multiplex PCR, while TCRdb's copy carries only in-frame clones and drops some. This table has about 410,000 clones, about 90% appearing once. This CDR3 comprises 12 residues. The germline gives CDR1 LNHDA, CDR2 SQIVND (reference sequence). Trimming shortened V by 6 bases and J by 4 bases, and 7 bases separated the two germline ends. This clone came up a few times.

The material sequenced was peripheral blood, taken in a trial of Ad26.COV2.S vaccine versus placebo. The gene calls are TRBV19 and TRBJ2-1; perhaps TRBD1 as D (5 bases). The receptor was isolated from a person aged 18-65 years who received the Ad26.COV2.S COVID-19 vaccine or a placebo. The CDR3 coding sequence is TGTGCCAGTAGCGACAGTTACAATGAGCAGTTCTTC. Its translation: CASSDSYNEQFF.